This T cell receptor beta chain appears in the sequencing data of a study of blood T cell repertoires in COVID-19. Turning to the study itself: Acute and convalescent COVID-19 specimens originated in the United States, Italy and Spain. PBMCs, B-cell-depleted T cells, or T cells provided the cDNA or gDNA that made up the material.

The CDR3 runs 19 residues. CDR1 and CDR2 from the germline V gene are MDHEN and SYDVKM. Trimming took 4 bases from V and 1 from J; bases not matched to a gene: 12. As processed by the authors: Nucleated cell counts were estimated from reference gene primer amplification. The method was immunoSEQ multiplex PCR; TCRdb's version includes in-frame clones alone and lacks a portion of them. Clone size and V and J calls were adopted from that table, with D and trimming inferred from the DNA. The sample comprises about 300,000 clones, roughly 83% of which are singletons, and roughly 1.6% rests with the top ten. Followed over time, Seattle patients had been enrolled while infection was active.

J is TRBJ1-3 and V is TRBV28, with 11 bases identical to TRBD1. This receptor was obtained from a human donor with COVID-19, enrolled during active disease. The donor label of this sample is uncertain. The sequenced sample was peripheral blood. The CDR3 coding sequence is TGTGCCAGCAGTTACGGCGGGACAGGGGGTATCTTATCTGGAAACACCATATATTTT. Its protein is CASSYGGTGGILSGNTIYF.